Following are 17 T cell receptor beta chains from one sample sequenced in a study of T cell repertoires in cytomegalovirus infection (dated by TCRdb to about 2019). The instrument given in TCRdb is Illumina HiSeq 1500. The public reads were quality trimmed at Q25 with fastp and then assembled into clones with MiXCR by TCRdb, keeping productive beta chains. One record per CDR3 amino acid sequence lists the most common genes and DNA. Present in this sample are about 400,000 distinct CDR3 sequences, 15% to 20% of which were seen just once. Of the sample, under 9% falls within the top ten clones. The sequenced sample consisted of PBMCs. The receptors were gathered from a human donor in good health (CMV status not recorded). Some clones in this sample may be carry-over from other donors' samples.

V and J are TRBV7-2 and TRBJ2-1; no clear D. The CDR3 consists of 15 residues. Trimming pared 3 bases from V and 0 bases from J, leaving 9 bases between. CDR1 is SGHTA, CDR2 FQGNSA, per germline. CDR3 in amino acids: CASSLGVVSYNEQFF. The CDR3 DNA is TGTGCCAGCAGCTTGGGCGTCGTCTCCTACAATGAGCAGTTCTTC.

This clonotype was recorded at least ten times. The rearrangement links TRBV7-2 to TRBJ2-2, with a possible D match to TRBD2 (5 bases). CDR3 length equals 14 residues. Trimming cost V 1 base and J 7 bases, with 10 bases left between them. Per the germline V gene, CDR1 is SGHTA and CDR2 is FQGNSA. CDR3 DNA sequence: TGTGCCAGCAGCTTAGGCGCCGGGAACGGGGAGCTGTTTTTT. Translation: CASSLGAGNGELFF.

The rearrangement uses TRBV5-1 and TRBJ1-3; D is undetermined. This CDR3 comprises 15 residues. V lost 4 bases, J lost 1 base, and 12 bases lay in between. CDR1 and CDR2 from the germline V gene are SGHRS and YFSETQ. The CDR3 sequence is CASSVALGSGNTIYF. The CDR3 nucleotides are TGCGCCAGCAGCGTGGCACTAGGATCTGGAAACACCATATATTTT.

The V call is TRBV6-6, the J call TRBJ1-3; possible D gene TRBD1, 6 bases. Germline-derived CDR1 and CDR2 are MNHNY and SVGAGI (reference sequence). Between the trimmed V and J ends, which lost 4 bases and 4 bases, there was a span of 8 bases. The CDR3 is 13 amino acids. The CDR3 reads CASSSGDGNTIYF. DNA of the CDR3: TGTGCCAGCAGTTCAGGGGACGGAAACACCATATATTTT.

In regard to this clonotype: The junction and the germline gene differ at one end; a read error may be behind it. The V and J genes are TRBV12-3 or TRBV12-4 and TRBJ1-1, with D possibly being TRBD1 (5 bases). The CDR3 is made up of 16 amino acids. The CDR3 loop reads CAGSLGMGGRGTEAFF. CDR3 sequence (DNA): TGTGCCGGCAGTTTGGGTATGGGAGGGAGGGGAACTGAAGCTTTCTTT.

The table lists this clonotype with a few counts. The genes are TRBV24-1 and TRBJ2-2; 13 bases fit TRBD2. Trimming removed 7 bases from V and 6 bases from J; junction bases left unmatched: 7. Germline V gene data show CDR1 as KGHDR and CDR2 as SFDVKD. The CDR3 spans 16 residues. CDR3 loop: CATSPTSGRAAGELFF. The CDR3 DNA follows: TGTGCCACCAGCCCTACTAGCGGGAGGGCCGCCGGGGAGCTGTTTTTT.

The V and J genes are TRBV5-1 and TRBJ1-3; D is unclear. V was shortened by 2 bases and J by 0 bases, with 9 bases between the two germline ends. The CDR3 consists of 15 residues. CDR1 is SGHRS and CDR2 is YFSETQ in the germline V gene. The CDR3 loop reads CASSLGPGSGNTIYF. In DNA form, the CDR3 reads TGCGCCAGCAGCTTAGGACCGGGCTCTGGAAACACCATATATTTT.

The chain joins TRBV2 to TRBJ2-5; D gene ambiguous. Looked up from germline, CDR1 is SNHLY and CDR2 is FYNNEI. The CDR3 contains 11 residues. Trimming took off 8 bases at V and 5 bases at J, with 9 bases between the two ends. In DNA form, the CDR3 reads TGTGCCAGCGGTACCTTGGAGACCCAGTACTTC. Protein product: CASGTLETQYF.

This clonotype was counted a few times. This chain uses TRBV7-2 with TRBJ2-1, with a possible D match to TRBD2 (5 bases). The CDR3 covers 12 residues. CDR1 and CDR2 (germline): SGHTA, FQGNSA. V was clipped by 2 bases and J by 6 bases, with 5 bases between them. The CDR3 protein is CASSLLANEQFF. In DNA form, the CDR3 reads TGTGCCAGCAGCTTACTAGCCAATGAGCAGTTCTTC.

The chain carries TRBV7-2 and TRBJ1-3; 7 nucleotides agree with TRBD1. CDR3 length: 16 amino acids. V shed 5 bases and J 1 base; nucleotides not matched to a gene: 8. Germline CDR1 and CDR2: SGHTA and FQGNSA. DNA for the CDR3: TGTGCCAGCAGCAAAGACAGGGCTTTTTCTGGAAACACCATATATTTT. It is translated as CASSKDRAFSGNTIYF. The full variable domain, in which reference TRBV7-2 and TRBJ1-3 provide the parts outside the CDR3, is GAGVSQSPSNKVTEKGKDVELRCDPISGHTALYWYRQSLGQGLEFLIYFQGNSAPDKSGLPSDRFSAERTGGSVSTLTIQRTQQEDSAVYLCASSKDRAFSGNTIYFGEGSWLTVV.

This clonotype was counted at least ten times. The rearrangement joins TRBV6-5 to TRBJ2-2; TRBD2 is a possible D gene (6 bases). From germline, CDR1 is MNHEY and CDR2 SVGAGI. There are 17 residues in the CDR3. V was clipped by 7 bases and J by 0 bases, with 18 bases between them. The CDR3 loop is CASTTWWGGTNTGELFF. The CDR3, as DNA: TGTGCCAGCACCACCTGGTGGGGCGGGACGAACACCGGGGAGCTGTTTTTT.

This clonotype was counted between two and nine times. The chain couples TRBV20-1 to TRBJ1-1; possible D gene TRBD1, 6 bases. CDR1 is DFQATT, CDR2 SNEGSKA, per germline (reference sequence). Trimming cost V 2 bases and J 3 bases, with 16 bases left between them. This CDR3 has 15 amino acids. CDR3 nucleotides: TGCAGTGCTAGATTGACAGGCGGGCAATACACTGAAGCTTTCTTT. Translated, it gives CSARLTGGQYTEAFF.

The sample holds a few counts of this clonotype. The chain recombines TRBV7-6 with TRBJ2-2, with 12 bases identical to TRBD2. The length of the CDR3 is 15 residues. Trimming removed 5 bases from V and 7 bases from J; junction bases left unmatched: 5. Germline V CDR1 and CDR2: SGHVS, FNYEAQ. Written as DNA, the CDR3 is TGTGCCAGCAGCCTAAGGACTAGCGGGATCGGGGAGCTGTTTTTT. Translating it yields CASSLRTSGIGELFF. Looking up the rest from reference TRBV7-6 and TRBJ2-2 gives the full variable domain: GAGVSQSPRYKVTKRGQDVALRCDPISGHVSLYWYRQALGQGPEFLTYFNYEAQQDKSGLPNDRFSAERPEGSISTLTIQRTEQRDSAMYRCASSLRTSGIGELFFGEGSRLTVL.

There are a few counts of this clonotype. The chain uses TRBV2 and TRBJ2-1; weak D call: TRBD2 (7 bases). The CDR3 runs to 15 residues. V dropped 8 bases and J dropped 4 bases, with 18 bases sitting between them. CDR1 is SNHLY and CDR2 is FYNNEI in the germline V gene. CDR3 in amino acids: CASSGEGGDYNEQFF. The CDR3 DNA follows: TGTGCCAGCTCCGGCGAGGGGGGGGATTACAATGAGCAGTTCTTC. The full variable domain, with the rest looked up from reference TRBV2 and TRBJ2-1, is EPEVTQTPSHQVTQMGQEVILRCVPISNHLYFYWYRQILGQKVEFLVSFYNNEISEKSEIFDDQFSVERPDGSNFTLKIRSTKLEDSAMYFCASSGEGGDYNEQFFGPGTRLTVL.

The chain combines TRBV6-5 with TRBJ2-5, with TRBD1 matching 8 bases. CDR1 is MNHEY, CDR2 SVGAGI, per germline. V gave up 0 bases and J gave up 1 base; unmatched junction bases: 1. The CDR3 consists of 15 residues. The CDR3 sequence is CASSYSDRVQETQYF. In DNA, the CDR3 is TGTGCCAGCAGTTACTCGGACAGGGTCCAAGAGACCCAGTACTTC.

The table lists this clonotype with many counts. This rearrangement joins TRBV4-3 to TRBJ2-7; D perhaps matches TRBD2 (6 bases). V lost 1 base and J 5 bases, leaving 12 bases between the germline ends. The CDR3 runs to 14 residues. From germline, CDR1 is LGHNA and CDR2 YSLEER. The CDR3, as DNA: TGCGCCAGCAGCCAAGTTCATGGACTAAACGAGCAGTACTTC. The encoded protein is CASSQVHGLNEQYF.

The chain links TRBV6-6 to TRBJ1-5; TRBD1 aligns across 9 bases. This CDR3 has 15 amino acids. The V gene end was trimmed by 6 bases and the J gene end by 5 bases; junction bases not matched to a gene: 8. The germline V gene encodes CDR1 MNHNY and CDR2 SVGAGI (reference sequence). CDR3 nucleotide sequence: TGTGCCAGCAGGCAGACAGGGGGAGGCGATCAGCCCCAGCATTTT. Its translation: CASRQTGGGDQPQHF.